This T cell receptor beta chain emerged from a study of a mutant IDH1 vaccine in newly diagnosed glioma. Study-wide background: Treated patients comprised about 60% males and around 40% females, mean age approximately 42 years. Patients' prior therapy spanned radiotherapy, temozolomide, or both; most underwent both.

Data came from immunoSEQ multiplex PCR; TCRdb stores just in-frame clones and leaves some out. The repertoire consists of about 92,000 clones, with 80% to 90% occurring once and the leading ten covering 6% to 9.5%. This clone was found a few times. CDR1 is SQVTM, CDR2 ANQGSEA, per germline. V was clipped by 4 bases and J by 4 bases, with 7 bases between them. CDR3 length: 11 residues. Time point: baseline, week 1 (first vaccination visit). Treatment denoted: pre-vaccination baseline after standard-of-care therapy. The receptor was derived from a woman between 50 and 59 years old with glioma. This material consisted of PBMCs, taken from a glioma patient treated with radiotherapy, temozolomide or both. V is TRBV29-1 and J is TRBJ1-1; D is undetermined. CDR3 sequence reads: CSVGRGTEAFF. In DNA form, the CDR3 reads TGCAGCGTTGGACGGGGCACTGAAGCTTTCTTT.